The 25 T cell receptor beta chains below were found in one sample sequenced in a study of OX40 agonist ivuxolimab in advanced cancers. Clones were sequenced by immunoSEQ multiplex PCR, and TCRdb holds only the in-frame ones, with some missing. The table lists 42,000 or so clones, approximately 80% of them singletons. The specimen was CD4+ or CD8+ T cells sorted from blood, collected in a trial of the OX40 agonist ivuxolimab. These receptors originate from an adult with an advanced solid tumor such as melanoma, head and neck, liver or kidney cancer.

The V call is TRBV4-3, the J call TRBJ2-1; the D is unclear. V lost 3 bases, J lost 10 bases, and 7 bases lay in between. Germline values: CDR1 LGHNA, CDR2 YSLEER. CDR3 length: 11 residues. CDR3 in amino acids: CASSQAEEQFF. The CDR3 DNA follows: TGCGCCAGCAGCCAGGCGGAGGAGCAGTTCTTC.

The chain carries TRBV27 and TRBJ1-2; perhaps TRBD1 as D (5 bases). The CDR3 is 13 residues long. Germline CDR1 is MNHEY and CDR2 is SMNVEV (reference sequence). Trimming took off 6 bases at V and 6 bases at J, with 14 bases between the two ends. CDR3 coding DNA: TGTGCCAGCAGCTCCGGCGGGGGGAATGGCTACACCTTC. This translates into CASSSGGGNGYTF.

This sequence joins TRBV29-1 and TRBJ1-2; the D gene is possibly TRBD1 (6 bases). In germline, CDR1 is SQVTM, CDR2 ANQGSEA. The CDR3 has 11 residues. With 4 bases removed from V and 6 bases from J, the gap between germline ends came to 9 bases. CDR3 coding DNA: TGCAGCGTTGCAGGGGAGGATGGCTACACCTTC. This translates into CSVAGEDGYTF.

This clone was detected only once. The rearrangement joins TRBV4-3 to TRBJ2-1; D not resolved. The CDR3 length is 16 residues. Germline values: CDR1 LGHNA, CDR2 YSLEER. The V end lost 0 bases, the J end lost 7 bases, and 16 bases lay between the germline ends. The CDR3 loop reads CASSQDLSITLNEQFF. The CDR3 DNA is TGCGCCAGCAGCCAAGATCTGTCCATTACATTGAATGAGCAGTTCTTC.

The V gene is TRBV30, the J gene TRBJ2-7; TRBD1 matches 7 bases. Germline CDR1 is GTSNPN and CDR2 is SVGIG (reference sequence). J was trimmed by 4 bases and V by 4 bases; bases with no gene match: 10. This CDR3 has 14 amino acids. DNA for the CDR3: TGTGCCTGGACCCCGACAGGGTTAAAATACGAGCAGTACTTC. Its translation is CAWTPTGLKYEQYF.

This clone has a handful of counts. The chain couples TRBV5-1 to TRBJ2-7, with 8 bases aligning to TRBD1. J gave up 6 bases and V 3 bases, and 11 bases lay outside the gene matches. Germline V gives CDR1 SGHRS, CDR2 YFSETQ. This CDR3 region has 15 residues. CDR3 in amino acids: CASSWTGSVLGEQYF. The CDR3 bases are TGCGCCAGCAGCTGGACAGGGTCGGTCTTGGGCGAGCAGTACTTC.

The rearrangement links TRBV7-9 to TRBJ2-7; D is perhaps TRBD2 (6 bases). The CDR3 length is 14 residues. CDR1 and CDR2 from the germline V gene are SEHNR and FQNEAQ (reference sequence). Deletions cut 1 base from V and 5 bases from J, with 12 bases between. The CDR3 spells CASSLVFREDEQYF. CDR3 DNA: TGTGCCAGCAGCTTAGTATTCAGGGAGGACGAGCAGTACTTC.

V gene TRBV30 combines with J gene TRBJ1-1; D not certain. Germline V gene sequence: CDR1 GTSNPN, CDR2 SVGIG (reference sequence). The CDR3 runs 12 residues. V lost 2 bases and J lost 2, with 6 bases in between. This CDR3 reads CAWSYLNTEAFF. CDR3 bases: TGTGCCTGGAGTTACCTAAACACTGAAGCTTTCTTT. The complete variable domain, with remaining parts taken from reference TRBV30 and TRBJ1-1, reads SQTIHQWPATLVQPVGSPLSLECTVEGTSNPNLYWYRQAAGRGLQLLFYSVGIGQISSEVPQNLSASRPQDRQFILSSKKLLLSDSGFYLCAWSYLNTEAFFGQGTRLTVV.

This clone came up once. The chain has TRBV20-1 and TRBJ2-7; TRBD2 might be the D (6 bases). The CDR3 totals 11 residues. Trimming removed 6 bases from V and 5 bases from J, with 11 bases in between. CDR1 is DFQATT and CDR2 is SNEGSKA in the germline V gene (reference sequence). The CDR3 spells CSATDYNEQYF. As DNA, the CDR3 is TGCAGTGCCACGGACTACAACGAGCAGTACTTC.

The chain couples TRBV6-5 to TRBJ1-1; D is ambiguous. Deletions cut 4 bases from V and 1 base from J, with 4 bases between. Per germline, CDR1 MNHEY and CDR2 SVGAGI. There are 12 residues in the CDR3. CDR3 protein: CASSFANTEAFF. The CDR3 DNA reads TGTGCCAGCAGTTTTGCGAACACTGAAGCTTTCTTT.

The V call is TRBV5-1, the J call TRBJ2-7; D remains unclear. This CDR3 has 14 residues. V gave up 1 base and J gave up 5 bases, with 13 bases separating them. Looked up from germline, CDR1 is SGHRS and CDR2 is YFSETQ. The CDR3 DNA reads as TGCGCCAGCAGCTTGTCCCAGCTCCAGGACGAGCAGTACTTC. It translates to CASSLSQLQDEQYF.

V usage is TRBV5-6 and J usage is TRBJ1-2, with TRBD1 matching 9 bases. The CDR3 consists of 16 residues. Germline V gene data show CDR1 as SGHDT and CDR2 as YYEEEE. V lost 1 base and J lost 3; bases outside the gene matches: 7. The DNA for the CDR3 is TGTGCCAGCAGCTTGAGCACAGGGGGCACTCACTATGGCTACACCTTC. It yields the protein CASSLSTGGTHYGYTF. Full variable domain (missing parts from reference TRBV5-6 and TRBJ1-2): DAGVTQSPTHLIKTRGQQVTLRCSPKSGHDTVSWYQQALGQGPQFIFQYYEEEERQRGNFPDRFSGHQFPNYSSELNVNALLLGDSALYLCASSLSTGGTHYGYTFGSGTRLTVV.

The V and J genes are TRBV7-9 and TRBJ2-2, with 7 bases matching TRBD2. CDR1 is SEHNR, CDR2 FQNEAQ, per germline (reference sequence). V shed 2 bases, J shed 7 bases, and the junction held 10 bases outside the gene matches. This CDR3 has 16 amino acids. The CDR3 nucleotides read TGTGCCAGCAGCTTACGCCAGGGAGGGGAAGGCGGGGAGCTGTTTTTT. Translating gives CASSLRQGGEGGELFF.

The gene calls are TRBV28 and TRBJ2-3, with D perhaps TRBD2 (5 bases). Looked up from germline, CDR1 is MDHEN and CDR2 is SYDVKM. The CDR3 spans 16 residues. V gave up 0 bases and J gave up 2 bases, with 12 bases separating them. CDR3 DNA: TGTGCCAGCAGTTTATGGGACCAGACTAACACAGATACGCAGTATTTT. Protein: CASSLWDQTNTDTQYF.

This chain uses TRBV19 with TRBJ2-1; D remains ambiguous. Germline CDR1 and CDR2: LNHDA and SQIVND (reference sequence). The V gene lost 3 bases and the J gene lost 7 bases, with 4 bases spanning the gap. The CDR3 is 11 amino acids. The CDR3 DNA is TGTGCCAGTAGTATTGGGAATGAGCAGTTCTTC. This sequence encodes CASSIGNEQFF.

V and J are TRBV7-8 and TRBJ2-1; TRBD2 matches 10 bases. In germline, CDR1 is SGHVS, CDR2 FQNEAQ. Trimming at V came to 5 bases and at J to 6 bases, leaving 13 bases not matched to a gene. The CDR3 extends over 17 amino acids. The CDR3 loop is CASSPAGTSDWGNEQFF. The CDR3 region has the DNA TGTGCCAGCAGCCCCGCCGGGACTAGCGATTGGGGCAATGAGCAGTTCTTC.

V usage is TRBV5-1 and J usage is TRBJ2-7, with D possibly TRBD2 on 6 matching bases. This CDR3 is 16 amino acids long. V was pared by 0 bases and J by 1 base, with 14 bases between. The germline V gene encodes CDR1 SGHRS and CDR2 YFSETQ. The CDR3 nucleotides are TGCGCCAGCAGCTTGGGGGTTAGCGGTTTGTCCTACGAGCAGTACTTC. Protein: CASSLGVSGLSYEQYF.

The V and J genes are TRBV15 and TRBJ2-5; no clear D gene. The CDR3 is made up of 14 amino acids. V dropped 8 bases and J dropped 1 base, with 14 bases sitting between them. From germline, CDR1 is LNHNV and CDR2 YYDKDF (reference sequence). The CDR3 spells CATSPLPVQETQYF. CDR3 nucleotides: TGTGCCACCTCACCTCTTCCGGTCCAAGAGACCCAGTACTTC.

The chain employs TRBV28 and TRBJ1-1; the D is unclear. The germline V gene has CDR1 MDHEN and CDR2 SYDVKM. The CDR3 has 11 residues. V dropped 7 bases and J dropped 3 bases, with 6 bases sitting between them. This CDR3 reads CASKTYTEAFF. The CDR3 DNA reads as TGTGCCAGCAAGACTTACACTGAAGCTTTCTTT. The full variable domain, its missing parts supplied by reference TRBV28 and TRBJ1-1, is DVKVTQSSRYLVKRTGEKVFLECVQDMDHENMFWYRQDPGLGLRLIYFSYDVKMKEKGDIPEGYSVSREKKERFSLILESASTNQTSMYLCASKTYTEAFFGQGTRLTVV.

The gene calls are TRBV27 and TRBJ2-5; 10 positions match TRBD2. Trimming took 4 bases from V and 7 from J; bases not matched to a gene: 6. The CDR3 contains 14 residues. CDR1 is MNHEY and CDR2 is SMNVEV in the germline V gene (reference sequence). CDR3 amino acids: CASSWGLALGTQYF. The DNA of the CDR3 is TGTGCCAGCAGTTGGGGACTAGCGTTAGGGACCCAGTACTTC.

The chain carries TRBV7-9 and TRBJ2-7; the D call may be TRBD1 or TRBD2 (5 bases each). The V gene lost 1 base and the J gene lost 6 bases, with 13 bases spanning the gap. Looked up from germline, CDR1 is SEHNR and CDR2 is FQNEAQ (reference sequence). The CDR3 is 14 amino acids. CDR3 DNA: TGTGCCAGCAGCTTAGTTGGTGGGACCGTCGAGCAGTACTTC. Residues: CASSLVGGTVEQYF. Combining the CDR3 with reference TRBV7-9 and TRBJ2-7 gives the whole variable domain DTGVSQNPRHKITKRGQNVTFRCDPISEHNRLYWYRQTLGQGPEFLTYFQNEAQLEKSRLLSDRFSAERPKGSFSTLEIQRTEQGDSAMYLCASSLVGGTVEQYFGPGTRLTVT.

The V gene is TRBV27, the J gene TRBJ2-1, with no clear D. CDR1 is MNHEY, CDR2 SMNVEV, per germline (reference sequence). This CDR3 has 14 residues. Trimming left V 6 bases short and J 0 bases short, with 9 bases between. The CDR3 region is CASSPMSSYNEQFF. CDR3 coding DNA: TGTGCCAGCAGCCCGATGAGCTCCTACAATGAGCAGTTCTTC.

With respect to this clone: Other nucleotide sequences in the sample specify the same CDR3. The chain employs TRBV13 and TRBJ2-5; no definite D call. This CDR3 region has 11 residues. Germline lookup yields CDR1 PRHDT and CDR2 FYEKMQ (reference sequence). V gave up 3 bases and J gave up 5 bases, with 4 bases separating them. CDR3 in amino acids: CASSFGETQYF. The CDR3 DNA follows: TGTGCCAGCAGCTTCGGGGAGACCCAGTACTTC.

By share, this clone ranks as medium-sized. The V and J genes are TRBV10-1 and TRBJ1-5; TRBD1 is a possible D gene (6 bases). This CDR3 has 13 residues. V lost 2 bases and J 7 bases, leaving 9 bases between the germline ends. Per germline, CDR1 WNHNN and CDR2 SYGVQD (reference sequence). CDR3 nucleotides: TGCGCCAGCAGTGAGCGGGGGCGACAGCCCCAGCATTTT. Encoded protein: CASSERGRQPQHF.

The chain joins TRBV11-2 to TRBJ2-7, with 11 bases that match TRBD2. There are 14 residues in the CDR3. Per germline, CDR1 SGHAT and CDR2 FQNNGV. Germline trimming cut 3 bases from V and 3 bases from J; bases unmatched to any gene: 1. The DNA for the CDR3 is TGTGCCAGCAGCTTGGGGACTAGCGGCTACGAGCAGTACTTC. This translates into CASSLGTSGYEQYF.